Included here is one T cell receptor beta chain sequence, with context. The antigen remains unidentified. The data are from a study of post-analysis software for immune sequencing data. As for the study in general: The patients showed relapsing-remitting, secondary progressive and progressive-relapsing multiple sclerosis courses. Notes on the study in general: Patients used about 5 TRBV segments, including TRBV5-6, TRBV5-1 and TRBV20-1, more often than controls. Co-batched samples clustered tightly together by F measure. Among multiple sclerosis patients, normalized Chao1 diversity was significantly below that of controls.

The TCR beta cDNA libraries contained unique molecular identifiers. Between about 0.9 and 11 million T cells gave rise to a few hundred thousand cDNA molecules. TCRdb itself ran the PCR reads through MiXCR, one entry per CDR3 protein. Of a few hundred thousand distinct CDR3 sequences detected, around a third appear once; the ten largest clones hold around 15%. CDR1 and CDR2 (germline): MNHNS, SASEGT. The CDR3 runs 14 residues. V was shortened by 3 bases and J by 4 bases, with 11 bases between the two germline ends. The chain combines TRBV6-1 with TRBJ2-3; D gene uncertain. The sample consisted of blood. This clonotype originated in a girl aged 5-17 years with multiple sclerosis. The CDR3 here is CASSELAPPDTQYF. DNA for the CDR3: TGTGCCAGCAGTGAGTTGGCGCCCCCAGATACGCAGTATTTT.